These 4 T cell receptor beta chains share one sample of origin, sequenced in a study of metastatic and nonmetastatic thyroid tumors. Until they underwent thyroid surgery, no patient had received any treatment. TCRdb used MiXCR to call clones anew from the PCR reads. The data contain around 4,300 clones, 20% to 25% of them seen just once; the ten biggest clones take up approximately 20%. Input material: tumor tissue. The receptor source for this set is a male donor with papillary thyroid cancer or a benign thyroid nodule (not recorded which). Some clones in this sample may be carry-over from other donors' samples.

This clone was found a few times. V is TRBV10-2 and J is TRBJ2-7; TRBD2 agrees at 8 bases. The CDR3 extends over 14 amino acids. CDR1 and CDR2 from the germline V gene are WSHSY and SAAADI. V lost 10 bases and J lost 2; bases outside the gene matches: 10. The CDR3 region has the DNA TGCGCCATCCTCACTAGCGGTAGAGCCTACGAGCAGTACTTC. It translates to CAILTSGRAYEQYF.

V usage is TRBV10-1 and J usage is TRBJ2-3; D may correspond to TRBD1 or TRBD2 (5 bases each). Germline CDR1 is WNHNN and CDR2 is SYGVQD (reference sequence). V shed 2 bases and J shed 4 bases, with 10 bases lying between them. The CDR3 extends over 14 amino acids. The CDR3 spells CASSERGTSDTQYF. The CDR3 DNA reads TGCGCCAGCAGTGAGAGAGGGACCTCAGATACGCAGTATTTT.

By sample share, this clone is medium-sized (0.01 to 0.1%). This rearrangement joins TRBV6-6 to TRBJ2-7; 8 nucleotides match TRBD2. Germline CDR1 MNHNY, CDR2 SVGAGI (reference sequence). V was clipped by 0 bases and J by 1 base; unmatched bases: 8. The CDR3 has 17 residues. CDR3 coding DNA: TGTGCCAGCAGTTACTCGCGGAACTTAGCGGGATCCTACGAGCAGTACTTC. Translation gives CASSYSRNLAGSYEQYF.

This clone has only a few counts. The genes are TRBV6-1 and TRBJ1-2; perhaps TRBD1 as D (6 bases). Per germline, CDR1 MNHNS and CDR2 SASEGT. The ends were cut back, 7 bases at V and 3 bases at J, with 12 bases in the middle. CDR3 size: 13 residues. The CDR3 DNA is TGTGCCAGCAAGGGGGACCTCTACTATGGCTACACCTTC. It specifies CASKGDLYYGYTF.